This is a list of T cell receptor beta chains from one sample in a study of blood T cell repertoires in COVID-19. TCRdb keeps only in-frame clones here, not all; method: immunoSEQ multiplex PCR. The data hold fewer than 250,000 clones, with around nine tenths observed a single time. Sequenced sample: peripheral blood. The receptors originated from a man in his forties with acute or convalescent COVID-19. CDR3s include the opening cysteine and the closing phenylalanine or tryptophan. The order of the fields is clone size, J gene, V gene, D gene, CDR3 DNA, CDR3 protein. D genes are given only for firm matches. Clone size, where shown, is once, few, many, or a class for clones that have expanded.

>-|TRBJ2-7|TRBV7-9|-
TGTGCCAGCAGCACCAAGACAGGTGGGACATCCTACGAGCAGTACTTC
CASSTKTGGTSYEQYF
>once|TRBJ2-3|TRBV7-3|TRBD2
TGTGCCAGCTCCATGACCTTAGCGGGAGGGACAGATACGCAGTATTTT
CASSMTLAGGTDTQYF
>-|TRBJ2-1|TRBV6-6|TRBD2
TGTGCCAGCAGTTACGGCGGGGGGGCTGCCAATGAGCAGTTCTTC
CASSYGGGAANEQFF
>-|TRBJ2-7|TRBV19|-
TGTGCCAGTAGTATCTACGGGCAGGGGGAGCAGTACTTC
CASSIYGQGEQYF
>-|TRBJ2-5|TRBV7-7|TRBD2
TGTGCCAGCAGCTTAGGAGGGGAGGGAGAGACCCAGTACTTC
CASSLGGEGETQYF
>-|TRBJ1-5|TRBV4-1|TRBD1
TGCGCCAGCAGCCAAACTGATGACAGGGGGCACCAGCCCCAGCATTTT
CASSQTDDRGHQPQHF
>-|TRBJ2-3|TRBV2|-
TGTGCCAGCAGTGGGACACCTGAATTCACAGATACGCAGTATTTT
CASSGTPEFTDTQYF
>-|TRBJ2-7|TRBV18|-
TGTGCCAGCTCCTTCGGCAGGGCAACCTACGAGCAGTACTTC
CASSFGRATYEQYF
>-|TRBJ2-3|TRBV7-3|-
TGTGCCAGCAGCCAGTGGGACAAAAATCCCCGGGCGCAGTATTTT
CASSQWDKNPRAQYF
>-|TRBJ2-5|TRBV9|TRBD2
TGTGCCAGCAGCGTAGCCCTCGGACTAGGGGAGGAGACCCAGTACTTC
CASSVALGLGEETQYF
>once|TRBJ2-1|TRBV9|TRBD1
TGTGCCAGCAGCGTAGACCCAAAGGGGGCAAGGACTGAGCAGTTCTTC
CASSVDPKGARTEQFF
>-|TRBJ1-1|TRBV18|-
TGTGCCAGCTCACCCCCTGCCCCGAGCACTGAAGCTTTCTTT
CASSPPAPSTEAFF
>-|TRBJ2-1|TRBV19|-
TGTGCCAGTAGTTGGGGGGAGAGCTCCTACAATGAGCAGTTCTTC
CASSWGESSYNEQFF
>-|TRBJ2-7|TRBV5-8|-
TGTGCCAGCAGCTTGGCGCGGACAGCGGCCAAATACGAGCAGTACTTC
CASSLARTAAKYEQYF
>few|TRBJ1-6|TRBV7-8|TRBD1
TGTGCCAGCAGCTTAGAACAGGGACAGGGGTGGAATTCACCCCTCCACTTT
CASSLEQGQGWNSPLHF
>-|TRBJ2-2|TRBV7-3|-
TGTGCCAGCCGTGCGGCGAACACCGGGGAGCTGTTTTTT
CASRAANTGELFF
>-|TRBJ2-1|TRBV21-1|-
TGTGCCAGCAGGAGTGGCGGGGGGTCATCCTCCTACAATGAGCAGTTCTTC
CASRSGGGSSSYNEQFF
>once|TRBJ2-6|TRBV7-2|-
TGTGCCAGCAGCGGCACGGGGACTGGGGCCAACGTCCTGACTTTC
CASSGTGTGANVLTF
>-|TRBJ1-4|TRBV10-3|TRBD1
TGTGCCATCAGATTGGACAGGGGATCAAATGAAAAACTGTTTTTT
CAIRLDRGSNEKLFF
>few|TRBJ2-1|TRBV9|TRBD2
TGTGCCAGCAGCGTAGCGGGAGGGCCTCAGCTGGGGAATGAGCAGTTCTTC
CASSVAGGPQLGNEQFF
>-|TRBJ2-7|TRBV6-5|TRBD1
TGTGCCAGCAGACGATCCCGACAGGGCAACGAGCAGTACTTC
CASRRSRQGNEQYF
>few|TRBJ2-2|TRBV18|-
TGTGCCAGCTCACCACCAAGGGGTCCGAACACCGGGGAGCTGTTTTTT
CASSPPRGPNTGELFF
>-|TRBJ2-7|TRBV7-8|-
TGTGCCAGCAGCTTCGACAGCTACGAGCAGTACTTC
CASSFDSYEQYF
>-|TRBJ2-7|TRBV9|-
TGTGCCAGCAGCGTAGGAGGGAGCGAGAACGAGCAGTACTTC
CASSVGGSENEQYF
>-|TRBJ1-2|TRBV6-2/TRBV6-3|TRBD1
TGTGCCAGCAGTTATCGTCCGGGACAGGGAATAAGTGGCTACACCTTC
CASSYRPGQGISGYTF
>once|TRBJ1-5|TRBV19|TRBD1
TGTGCCAGTAGTAAAGGGACAGGGGATCAGCCCCAGCATTTT
CASSKGTGDQPQHF
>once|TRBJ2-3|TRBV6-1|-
TGTGCCAGCAGTGACCTCCCGGGCACAGATACGCAGTATTTT
CASSDLPGTDTQYF
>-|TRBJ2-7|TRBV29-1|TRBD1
TGCAGCGTTGAAGTTCCCCGGACAGGACTCTCCTACGAGCAGTACTTC
CSVEVPRTGLSYEQYF
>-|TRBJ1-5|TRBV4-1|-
TGCGCCAGCAGCCAAGATCTGTCAGACAATCAGCCCCAGCATTTT
CASSQDLSDNQPQHF